This T cell receptor (beta chain) was identified during a study of lymphopenia after photon versus proton radiotherapy. Findings of the study overall: Larger post-nadir TCR diversity loss correlated inversely with survival in deceased patients. Proton therapy kept repertoires fairly stable, unlike photons, which gained effector/memory cells. After lymphocyte nadir, photon-treated repertoires showed oligoclonal expansion, especially CD8+ Temra. Authors raise, but do not show, better survival with proton therapy.

The CDR3 extends over 18 amino acids. Looked up from germline, CDR1 is KGHSH and CDR2 is LQKENI. The V gene end was trimmed by 5 bases and the J gene end by 4 bases; junction bases not matched to a gene: 12. The table came from immunoSEQ multiplex PCR; TCRdb's copy has only in-frame clones and leaves some out. Among roughly 45,000 clones listed, over 75% were seen once. About this clone: Antigen specificity is unknown.

The sequencing used peripheral blood, collected from a patient treated with photon-based radiotherapy. The chain uses TRBV18 and TRBJ2-5; TRBD2 agrees at 14 bases. This receptor was taken from a middle-aged man with gastric cancer. The CDR3 DNA reads as TGTGCCAGCTCAGCTTTCCTGAGGACTAGCGGGGGGATAGAGACCCAGTACTTC. Encoded protein: CASSAFLRTSGGIETQYF. Complete variable domain (other parts from reference TRBV18 and TRBJ2-5): NAGVMQNPRHLVRRRGQEARLRCSPMKGHSHVYWYRQLPEEGLKFMVYLQKENIIDESGMPKERFSAEFPKEGPSILRIQQVVRGDSAAYFCASSAFLRTSGGIETQYFGPGTRLLVL.